The clone carrying this TCR beta chain was seen ten or more times. Antigen specificity is unknown. The data belong to a study of Graves' ophthalmopathy and Graves' hyperthyroidism. General study results and limits: Blood also held most thyroid clonotypes expanded above 0.001 frequency.

This CDR3 is 13 amino acids long. V dropped 5 bases and J dropped 0 bases, with 8 bases sitting between them. CDR1 SGHAT and CDR2 FQNNGV come from the germline V gene. From RNA, the CDR3 regions of TCR beta chains were amplified and sequenced. An opening RT-PCR round employed HTBI primers and preceded a second-round multiplex PCR. TCRdb called the multiplex PCR reads again in MiXCR, with one record for every CDR3 protein. The table includes approximately 50,000 distinct CDR3 sequences, about 50% detected once. This chain links TRBV11-2 with TRBJ2-7; D not resolved. The sample taken for sequencing was peripheral blood. The source is an adult man with Graves' ophthalmopathy. Written as DNA, the CDR3 is TGTGCCAGCAGCCCCGCTATCTCCTACGAGCAGTACTTC. Translating gives CASSPAISYEQYF.